What follows are 14 T cell receptor beta chains derived from one specimen sequenced in a study of T cell responses to AZD1222 COVID-19 vaccine listed by TCRdb under 2021. Receptors were amplified or captured by the immunoSEQ multiplex PCR assay. What TCRdb holds here is the immuneACCESS table cut down to in-frame rearrangements. Part of the clones is not present; checked against another copy, under half of the missing clones reflect an unresolved V gene, and the others are unexplained. Here the sample has 150,000 to 200,000 clones; about 92% occur a single time. 2.3% of the sample is taken by the ten largest. Explained via the paper, the time point label denotes: baseline before first vaccination. The material sequenced was peripheral blood, taken on day 0 of AZD1222 vaccination. The source is an adult in good health.

The J gene is TRBJ2-2, the V gene TRBV3-1 (or the pseudogene TRBV3-2); D possibly corresponds to TRBD2 (5 bases). CDR1 and CDR2 from the germline V gene are LGHDT and YNNKEL (reference sequence). V lost 7 bases and J lost 4, with 13 bases in between. CDR3 length: 14 residues. The CDR3: CASNIKGGTGELFF. The CDR3 DNA follows: TGTGCCAGCAACATAAAAGGAGGCACCGGGGAGCTGTTTTTT.

The chain employs TRBV12-3 or TRBV12-4 and TRBJ1-2; possibly TRBD1 for D (5 bases). V was trimmed by 4 bases and J by 3 bases, leaving 9 bases between them. The CDR3 has 13 residues. The CDR3 region has the DNA TGTGCCAGCAGTTCAGGGTTCTACTATGGCTACACCTTC. Residues: CASSSGFYYGYTF.

The chain is built from TRBV28 and TRBJ2-7; TRBD1 is a possible D gene (5 bases). Germline assignment: CDR1 MDHEN and CDR2 SYDVKM. The CDR3 spans 15 residues. Trimming left V 2 bases short and J 0 bases short, with 11 bases between. The CDR3 coding sequence is TGTGCCAGCAGTTTAGCAGGGCTGAGCTCCTACGAGCAGTACTTC. This gives the protein CASSLAGLSSYEQYF.

This sequence joins TRBV5-8 and TRBJ2-5; D perhaps matches TRBD2 (6 bases). The CDR3 extends over 14 amino acids. The germline V gene has CDR1 SGHTS and CDR2 YDEGEE. Trimming removed 5 bases at V and 2 bases at J, with 13 bases between. CDR3 nucleotide sequence: TGTGCCAGCAGTAGCCGGGGGATACAAGAGACCCAGTACTTC. Translating it yields CASSSRGIQETQYF.

V and J are TRBV2 and TRBJ2-7; 12 bases align to TRBD2. Per germline, CDR1 SNHLY and CDR2 FYNNEI. The J segment lost 2 bases and the V segment lost 7 bases, leaving 9 bases of the junction unmatched. The CDR3 loop spans 16 amino acids. CDR3 bases: TGTGCCAGCATCTCGGGACTAGCGGGTCTTACCTACGAGCAGTACTTC. It codes for CASISGLAGLTYEQYF. The whole variable domain, filled in from reference TRBV2 and TRBJ2-7, reads EPEVTQTPSHQVTQMGQEVILRCVPISNHLYFYWYRQILGQKVEFLVSFYNNEISEKSEIFDDQFSVERPDGSNFTLKIRSTKLEDSAMYFCASISGLAGLTYEQYFGPGTRLTVT.

The gene calls are TRBV7-8 and TRBJ1-1; D gene uncertain. V was cut by 5 bases and J by 0 bases, with 19 bases left in between. The CDR3 consists of 17 residues. Germline CDR1 reads SGHVS; CDR2 reads FQNEAQ. CDR3 in amino acids: CASSLDRWNPLNTEAFF. The CDR3 DNA reads as TGTGCCAGCAGCCTTGATCGTTGGAACCCCCTGAACACTGAAGCTTTCTTT.

The CDR3 sequence is CASGTPNNSPLHF. In DNA, the CDR3 is TGTGCCAGCGGGACACCGAATAATTCACCCCTCCACTTT. The chain is built from TRBV6-5 and TRBJ1-6, with D possibly matching TRBD1 (6 bases). CDR3 length: 13 amino acids. Germline lookup yields CDR1 MNHEY and CDR2 SVGAGI. The V gene lost 8 bases and the J gene lost 5 bases, with 10 bases spanning the gap.

The genes are TRBV7-2 and TRBJ2-2; D is uncertain. V lost 7 bases and J lost 0, with 9 bases in between. The CDR3 loop spans 14 amino acids. Germline-derived CDR1 and CDR2 are SGHTA and FQGNSA. DNA of the CDR3: TGTGCCAGCACCGAAACCCCGAACACCGGGGAGCTGTTTTTT. Translation: CASTETPNTGELFF.

V and J are TRBV5-1 and TRBJ2-1, with TRBD2 identical over 8 bases. Looked up from germline, CDR1 is SGHRS and CDR2 is YFSETQ. The CDR3 has 16 residues. With 0 bases clipped from V and 7 bases from J, the junction kept 9 bases outside the gene matches. CDR3 sequence reads: CASSLASGGPGNEQFF. The CDR3 DNA reads as TGCGCCAGCAGCTTGGCCTCGGGGGGGCCAGGAAATGAGCAGTTCTTC. Looking up the rest from reference TRBV5-1 and TRBJ2-1 gives the full variable domain: KAGVTQTPRYLIKTRGQQVTLSCSPISGHRSVSWYQQTPGQGLQFLFEYFSETQRNKGNFPGRFSGRQFSNSRSEMNVSTLELGDSALYLCASSLASGGPGNEQFFGPGTRLTVL.

V gene TRBV4-1 combines with J gene TRBJ1-2; no firm D call. Germline-derived CDR1 and CDR2 are MGHRA and YSYEKL. This CDR3 comprises 14 residues. With 1 base removed from V and 4 bases from J, the gap between germline ends came to 10 bases. Written as DNA, the CDR3 is TGCGCCAGCAGCCAAGGACTCGAGGGCTATGGCTACACCTTC. Residues: CASSQGLEGYGYTF.

A single count supports this clone. V usage is TRBV5-1 and J usage is TRBJ2-2; D is possibly TRBD1 (5 bases). Germline V gene data show CDR1 as SGHRS and CDR2 as YFSETQ. This CDR3 comprises 13 residues. V lost 4 bases to trimming and J lost 4 bases, with 8 bases between them. CDR3 nucleotide sequence: TGCGCCAGCAGCGCAGGGCCCACCGGGGAGCTGTTTTTT. Translation gives CASSAGPTGELFF.

Here the CDR3 DNA reads TGCGCCAGCAGCTTGCAGTGGGGGGTAGAGGCCGCTTTCTTT. Translation: CASSLQWGVEAAFF. This chain connects TRBV5-1 to TRBJ1-1; a weak D match, TRBD1 (5 bases). V was clipped by 1 base and J by 11 bases, with 18 bases between them. The CDR3 extends over 14 amino acids. Germline assignment: CDR1 SGHRS and CDR2 YFSETQ.

For the CDR3, the DNA is TGTGCCAGCTCACCGGAGGGGGTGTGGGAGACCCAGTACTTC. Translation: CASSPEGVWETQYF. The gene calls are TRBV18 and TRBJ2-5, with D perhaps matching TRBD1 or TRBD2 (6 bases each). CDR1 KGHSH and CDR2 LQKENI come from the germline V gene. Deletions cut 3 bases from V and 5 bases from J, with 13 bases between. This CDR3 comprises 14 residues.

The V gene is TRBV28, the J gene TRBJ2-7, with D possibly being TRBD1 or TRBD2 (5 bases each). The germline V and J ends were trimmed by 5 bases and 4 bases, with 21 bases remaining between them. The germline CDR1 and CDR2 sequences are MDHEN and SYDVKM. The CDR3 covers 16 residues. CDR3: CASSLGTAVGFYEQYF. CDR3 nucleotides: TGTGCCAGCAGTCTCGGGACGGCGGTGGGGTTTTACGAGCAGTACTTC. The complete variable domain, with remaining parts taken from reference TRBV28 and TRBJ2-7, reads DVKVTQSSRYLVKRTGEKVFLECVQDMDHENMFWYRQDPGLGLRLIYFSYDVKMKEKGDIPEGYSVSREKKERFSLILESASTNQTSMYLCASSLGTAVGFYEQYFGPGTRLTVT.